This T cell receptor beta chain was sequenced for a study of T cells in tuberculosis. On the study more broadly: Within 7 days of starting treatment, or before, PBMC were stored.

As for time point: new active TB diagnosis, blood taken before or within 7 days of starting treatment. V lost 3 bases, J lost 7 bases, and 7 bases stayed unmatched. This CDR3 has 14 amino acids. CDR1 is SNHLY and CDR2 is FYNNEI in the germline V gene. For this clone: Other DNA variants within this sample encode the same CDR3.

The repertoire was sequenced with immunoSEQ multiplex PCR; TCRdb's copy has only in-frame clones and lacks some. The table has under 35,000 clones, under 95% seen once. V and J are TRBV2 and TRBJ1-2, with 8 bases that match TRBD1. Sequencing used PBMCs, obtained at tuberculosis diagnosis. The source of this sequence is an adult with tuberculosis. Some clones in this sample may be carry-over from other donors' samples. The CDR3 loop reads CASSDRGRVSGYTF. The CDR3, as DNA: TGTGCCAGCAGTGACAGGGGGCGAGTGTCTGGCTACACCTTC.